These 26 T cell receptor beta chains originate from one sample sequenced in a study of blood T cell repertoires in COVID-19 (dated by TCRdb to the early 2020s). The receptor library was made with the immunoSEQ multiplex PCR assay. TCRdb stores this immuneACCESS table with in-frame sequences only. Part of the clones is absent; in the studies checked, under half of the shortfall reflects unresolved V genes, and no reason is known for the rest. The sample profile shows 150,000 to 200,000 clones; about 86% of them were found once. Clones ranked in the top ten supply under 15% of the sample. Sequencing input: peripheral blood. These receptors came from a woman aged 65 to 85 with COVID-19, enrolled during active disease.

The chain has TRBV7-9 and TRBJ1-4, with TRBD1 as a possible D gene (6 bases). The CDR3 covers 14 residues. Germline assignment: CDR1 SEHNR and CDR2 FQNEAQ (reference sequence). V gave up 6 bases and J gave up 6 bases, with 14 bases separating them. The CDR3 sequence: CASRAGAGDEKLFF. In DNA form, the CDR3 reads TGTGCCAGCAGGGCAGGGGCGGGCGATGAAAAACTGTTTTTT.

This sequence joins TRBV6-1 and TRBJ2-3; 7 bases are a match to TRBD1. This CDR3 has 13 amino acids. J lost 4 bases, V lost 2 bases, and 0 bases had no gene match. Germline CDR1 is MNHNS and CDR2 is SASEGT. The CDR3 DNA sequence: TGTGCCAGCAGTGAACAGGGGGCAGATACGCAGTATTTT. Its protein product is CASSEQGADTQYF.

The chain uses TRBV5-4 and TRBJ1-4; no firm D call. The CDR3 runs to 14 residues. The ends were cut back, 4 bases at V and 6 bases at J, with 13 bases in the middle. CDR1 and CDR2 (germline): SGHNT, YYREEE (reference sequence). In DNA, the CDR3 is TGTGCCAGCAGCATGGTAGTTACGGATGAAAAACTGTTTTTT. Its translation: CASSMVVTDEKLFF.

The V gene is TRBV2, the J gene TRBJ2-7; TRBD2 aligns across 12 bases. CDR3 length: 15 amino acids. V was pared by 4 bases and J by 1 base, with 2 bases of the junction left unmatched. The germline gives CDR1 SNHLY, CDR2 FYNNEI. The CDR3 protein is CASSGGTSGSYEQYF. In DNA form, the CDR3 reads TGTGCCAGCAGTGGAGGGACTAGCGGGTCCTACGAGCAGTACTTC. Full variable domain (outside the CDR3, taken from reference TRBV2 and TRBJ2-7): EPEVTQTPSHQVTQMGQEVILRCVPISNHLYFYWYRQILGQKVEFLVSFYNNEISEKSEIFDDQFSVERPDGSNFTLKIRSTKLEDSAMYFCASSGGTSGSYEQYFGPGTRLTVT.

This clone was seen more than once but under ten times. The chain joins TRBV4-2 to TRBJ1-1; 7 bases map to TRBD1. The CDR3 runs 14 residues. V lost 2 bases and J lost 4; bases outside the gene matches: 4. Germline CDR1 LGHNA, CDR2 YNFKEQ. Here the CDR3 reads CASSQRGRSTEAFF. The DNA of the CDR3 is TGTGCCAGCAGCCAAAGGGGGCGAAGCACTGAAGCTTTCTTT.

The CDR3 spells CASSQDLGRDNYGYTF. The CDR3 coding sequence is TGCGCCAGCAGCCAAGATCTGGGTCGGGATAACTATGGCTACACCTTC. The chain couples TRBV4-1 to TRBJ1-2; D remains ambiguous. CDR1 is MGHRA and CDR2 is YSYEKL in the germline V gene. The CDR3 length is 16 residues. The V end lost 0 bases, the J end lost 1 base, and 12 bases lay between the germline ends.

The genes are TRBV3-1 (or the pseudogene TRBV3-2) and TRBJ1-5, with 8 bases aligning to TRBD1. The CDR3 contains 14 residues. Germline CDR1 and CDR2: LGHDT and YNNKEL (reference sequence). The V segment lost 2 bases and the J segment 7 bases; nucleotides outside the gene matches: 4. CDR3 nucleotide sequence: TGTGCCAGCAGCCAATTGACAGGGGAACAGCCCCAGCATTTT. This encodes CASSQLTGEQPQHF.

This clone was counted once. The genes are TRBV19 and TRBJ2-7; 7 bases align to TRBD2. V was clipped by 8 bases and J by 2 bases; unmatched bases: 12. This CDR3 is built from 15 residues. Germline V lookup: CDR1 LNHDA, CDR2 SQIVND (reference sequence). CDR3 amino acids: CASRGDSSGTYEQYF. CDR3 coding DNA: TGTGCCAGTCGGGGGGACTCTAGCGGAACCTACGAGCAGTACTTC.

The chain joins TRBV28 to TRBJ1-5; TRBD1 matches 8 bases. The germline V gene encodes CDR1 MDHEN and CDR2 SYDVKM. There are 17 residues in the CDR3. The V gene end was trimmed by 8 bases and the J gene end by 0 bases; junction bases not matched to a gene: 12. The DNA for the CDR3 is TGTGCCAGCTCCCTTCCCGGGACAGGAGTTAGCAATCAGCCCCAGCATTTT. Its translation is CASSLPGTGVSNQPQHF.

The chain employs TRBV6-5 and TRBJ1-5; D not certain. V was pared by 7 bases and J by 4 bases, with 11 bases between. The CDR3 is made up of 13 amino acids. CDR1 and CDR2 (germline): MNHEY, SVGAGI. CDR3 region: CASMVNGNQPQHF. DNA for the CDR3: TGTGCCAGCATGGTAAACGGGAATCAGCCCCAGCATTTT.

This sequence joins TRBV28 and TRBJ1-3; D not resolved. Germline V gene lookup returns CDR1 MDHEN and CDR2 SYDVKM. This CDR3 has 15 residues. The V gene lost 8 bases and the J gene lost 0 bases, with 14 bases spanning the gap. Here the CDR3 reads CASGSGLSSGNTIYF. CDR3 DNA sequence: TGTGCCAGCGGGAGCGGTCTTAGCTCTGGAAACACCATATATTTT.

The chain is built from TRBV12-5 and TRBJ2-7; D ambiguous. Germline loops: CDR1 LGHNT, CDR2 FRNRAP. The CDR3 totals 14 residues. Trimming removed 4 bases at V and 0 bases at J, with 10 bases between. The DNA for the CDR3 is TGTGCTAGTGGTTCCCCTAGGAGCTCCTACGAGCAGTACTTC. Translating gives CASGSPRSSYEQYF.

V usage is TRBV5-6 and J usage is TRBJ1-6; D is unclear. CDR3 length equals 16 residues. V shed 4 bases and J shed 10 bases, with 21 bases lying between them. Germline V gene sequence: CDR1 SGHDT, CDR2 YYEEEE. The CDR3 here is CASSLYTGSVGSPLHF. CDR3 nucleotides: TGTGCCAGCAGCCTGTACACCGGGAGTGTTGGATCACCCCTCCACTTT.

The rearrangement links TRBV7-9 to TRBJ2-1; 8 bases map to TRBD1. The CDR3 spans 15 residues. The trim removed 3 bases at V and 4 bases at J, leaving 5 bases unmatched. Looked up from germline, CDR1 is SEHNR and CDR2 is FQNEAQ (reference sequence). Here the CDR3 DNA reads TGTGCCAGCAGCTTTGGACAGGGTCGGTACAATGAGCAGTTCTTC. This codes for CASSFGQGRYNEQFF.

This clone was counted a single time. The CDR3 loop reads CATSAGQAGELFF. CDR3 in DNA: TGTGCCACCAGTGCTGGACAGGCCGGGGAGCTGTTTTTT. V and J are TRBV24-1 and TRBJ2-2, with 7 bases fitting TRBD1. With V trimmed by 5 bases and J by 6 bases, 2 bases remained unmatched. The V gene's germline CDR1 is KGHDR and CDR2 SFDVKD. The CDR3 spans 13 residues.

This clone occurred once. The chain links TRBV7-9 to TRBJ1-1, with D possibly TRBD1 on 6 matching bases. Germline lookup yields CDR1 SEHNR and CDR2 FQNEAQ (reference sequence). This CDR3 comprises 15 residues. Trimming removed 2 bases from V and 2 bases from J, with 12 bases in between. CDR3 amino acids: CASSLTAGANTEAFF. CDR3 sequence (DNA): TGTGCCAGCAGCTTAACGGCAGGGGCTAACACTGAAGCTTTCTTT. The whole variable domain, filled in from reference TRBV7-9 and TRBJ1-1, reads DTGVSQNPRHKITKRGQNVTFRCDPISEHNRLYWYRQTLGQGPEFLTYFQNEAQLEKSRLLSDRFSAERPKGSFSTLEIQRTEQGDSAMYLCASSLTAGANTEAFFGQGTRLTVV.

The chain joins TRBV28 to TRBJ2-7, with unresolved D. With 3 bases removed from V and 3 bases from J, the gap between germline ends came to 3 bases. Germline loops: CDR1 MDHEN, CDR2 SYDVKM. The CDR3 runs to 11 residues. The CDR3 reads CASSFHYEQYF. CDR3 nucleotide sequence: TGTGCCAGCAGTTTCCACTACGAGCAGTACTTC.

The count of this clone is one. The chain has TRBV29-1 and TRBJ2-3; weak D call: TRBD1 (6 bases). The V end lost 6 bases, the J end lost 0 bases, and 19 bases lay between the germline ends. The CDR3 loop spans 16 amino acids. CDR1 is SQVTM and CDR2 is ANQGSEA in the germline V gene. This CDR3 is CSVAKNRDISTDTQYF. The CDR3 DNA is TGCAGCGTAGCGAAAAACCGGGACATTAGCACAGATACGCAGTATTTT.

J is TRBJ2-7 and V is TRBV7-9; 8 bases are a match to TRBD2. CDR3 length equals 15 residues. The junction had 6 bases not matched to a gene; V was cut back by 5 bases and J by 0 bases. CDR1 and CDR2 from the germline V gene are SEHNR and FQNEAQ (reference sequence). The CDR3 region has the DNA TGTGCCAGCAGCGGGACGGGGGGGCTCTCCTACGAGCAGTACTTC. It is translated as CASSGTGGLSYEQYF.

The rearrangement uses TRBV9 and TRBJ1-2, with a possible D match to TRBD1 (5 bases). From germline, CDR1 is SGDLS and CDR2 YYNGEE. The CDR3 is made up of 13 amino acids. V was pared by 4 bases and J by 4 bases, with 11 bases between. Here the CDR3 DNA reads TGTGCCAGCAGCCGCGGACAAGTCTATGGCTACACCTTC. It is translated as CASSRGQVYGYTF.

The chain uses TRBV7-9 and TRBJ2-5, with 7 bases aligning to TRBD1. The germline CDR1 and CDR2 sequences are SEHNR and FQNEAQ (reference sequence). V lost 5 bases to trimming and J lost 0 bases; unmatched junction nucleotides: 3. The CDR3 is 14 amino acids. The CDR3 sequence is CASSPGQNQETQYF. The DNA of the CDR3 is TGTGCCAGCAGCCCGGGACAGAACCAAGAGACCCAGTACTTC.

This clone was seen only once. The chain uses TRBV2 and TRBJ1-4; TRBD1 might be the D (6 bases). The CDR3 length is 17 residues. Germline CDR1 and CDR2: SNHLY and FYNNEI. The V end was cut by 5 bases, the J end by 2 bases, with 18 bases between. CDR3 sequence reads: CASSIPREQGTNEKLFF. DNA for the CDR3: TGTGCCAGCAGTATACCAAGAGAACAGGGTACTAATGAAAAACTGTTTTTT.

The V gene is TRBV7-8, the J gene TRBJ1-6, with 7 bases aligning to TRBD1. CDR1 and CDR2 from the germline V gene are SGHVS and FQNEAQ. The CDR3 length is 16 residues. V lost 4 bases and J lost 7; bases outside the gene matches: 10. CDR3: CASSSQGGPANSPLHF. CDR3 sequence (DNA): TGTGCCAGCAGCTCGCAAGGGGGCCCCGCAAATTCACCCCTCCACTTT.

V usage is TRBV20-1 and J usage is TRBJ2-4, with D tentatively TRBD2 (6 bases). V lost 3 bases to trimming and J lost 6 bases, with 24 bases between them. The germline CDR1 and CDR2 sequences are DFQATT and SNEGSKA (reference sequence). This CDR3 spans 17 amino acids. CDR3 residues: CSASHPTRGWRGNIQYF. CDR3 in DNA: TGCAGTGCTAGTCACCCAACCAGAGGATGGAGGGGAAACATTCAGTACTTC.

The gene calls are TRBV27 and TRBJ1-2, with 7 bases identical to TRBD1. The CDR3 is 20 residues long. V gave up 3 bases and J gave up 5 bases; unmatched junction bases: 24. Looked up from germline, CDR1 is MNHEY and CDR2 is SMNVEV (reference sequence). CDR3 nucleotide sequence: TGTGCCAGCAGTTTCAAAAAACCTACCTCGACAGGGCTAGATGGGTATGGCTACACCTTC. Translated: CASSFKKPTSTGLDGYGYTF.

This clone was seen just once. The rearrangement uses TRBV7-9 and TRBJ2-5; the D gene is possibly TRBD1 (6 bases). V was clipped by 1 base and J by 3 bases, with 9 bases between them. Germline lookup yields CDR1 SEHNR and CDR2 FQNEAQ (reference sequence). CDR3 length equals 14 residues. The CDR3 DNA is TGTGCCAGCAGCTTAGTAGGGGGTAAAGAGACCCAGTACTTC. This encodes CASSLVGGKETQYF.